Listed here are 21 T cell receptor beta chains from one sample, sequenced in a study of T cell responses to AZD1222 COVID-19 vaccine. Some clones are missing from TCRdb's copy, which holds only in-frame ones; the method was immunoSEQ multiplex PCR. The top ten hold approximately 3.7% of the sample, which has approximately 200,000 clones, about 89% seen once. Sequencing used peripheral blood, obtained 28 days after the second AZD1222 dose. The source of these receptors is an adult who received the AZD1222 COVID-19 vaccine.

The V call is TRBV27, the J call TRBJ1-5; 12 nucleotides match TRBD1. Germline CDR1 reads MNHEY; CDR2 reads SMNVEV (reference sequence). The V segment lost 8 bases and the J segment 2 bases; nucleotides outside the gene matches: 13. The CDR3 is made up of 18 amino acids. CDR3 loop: CASRSGTGGAKRNQPQHF. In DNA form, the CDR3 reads TGTGCCAGCCGTTCCGGGACAGGGGGCGCTAAGCGCAATCAGCCCCAGCATTTT.

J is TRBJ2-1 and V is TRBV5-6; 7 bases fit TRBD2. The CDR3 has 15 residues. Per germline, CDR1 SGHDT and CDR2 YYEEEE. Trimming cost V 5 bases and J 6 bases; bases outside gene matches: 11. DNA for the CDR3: TGTGCCAGCAGGGGGGACTATTTCGCAATCAATGAGCAGTTCTTC. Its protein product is CASRGDYFAINEQFF. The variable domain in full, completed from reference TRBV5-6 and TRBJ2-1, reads DAGVTQSPTHLIKTRGQQVTLRCSPKSGHDTVSWYQQALGQGPQFIFQYYEEEERQRGNFPDRFSGHQFPNYSSELNVNALLLGDSALYLCASRGDYFAINEQFFGPGTRLTVL.

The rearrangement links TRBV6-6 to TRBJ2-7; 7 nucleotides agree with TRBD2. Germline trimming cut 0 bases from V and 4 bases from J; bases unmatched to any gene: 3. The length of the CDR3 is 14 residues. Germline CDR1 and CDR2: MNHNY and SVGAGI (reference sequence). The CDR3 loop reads CASSYSGLDYEQYF. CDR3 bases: TGTGCCAGCAGTTACTCAGGACTAGATTACGAGCAGTACTTC.

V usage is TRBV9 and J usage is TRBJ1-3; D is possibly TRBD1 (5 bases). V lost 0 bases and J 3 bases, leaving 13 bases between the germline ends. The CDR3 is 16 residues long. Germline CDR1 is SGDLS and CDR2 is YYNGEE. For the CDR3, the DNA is TGTGCCAGCAGCGTAGGAGGACCGAGGGGTGGAAACACCATATATTTT. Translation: CASSVGGPRGGNTIYF.

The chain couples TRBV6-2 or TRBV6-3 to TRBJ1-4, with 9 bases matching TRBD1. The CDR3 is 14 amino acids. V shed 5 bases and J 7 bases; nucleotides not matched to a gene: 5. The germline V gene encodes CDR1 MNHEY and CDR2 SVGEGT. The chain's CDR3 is CASSTQGAVEKLFF. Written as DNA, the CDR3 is TGTGCCAGCAGTACACAGGGGGCAGTTGAAAAACTGTTTTTT.

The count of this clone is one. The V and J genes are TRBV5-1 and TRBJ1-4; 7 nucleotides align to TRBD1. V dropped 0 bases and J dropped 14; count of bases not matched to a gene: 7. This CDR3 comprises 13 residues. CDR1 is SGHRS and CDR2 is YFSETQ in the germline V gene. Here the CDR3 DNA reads TGCGCCAGCAGCTTGGCCCCCGGGACAGACCTGTTTTTT. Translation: CASSLAPGTDLFF.

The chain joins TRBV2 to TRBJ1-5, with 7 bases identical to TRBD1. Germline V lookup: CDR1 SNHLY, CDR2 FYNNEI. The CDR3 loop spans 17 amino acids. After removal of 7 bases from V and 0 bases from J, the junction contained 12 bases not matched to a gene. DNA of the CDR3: TGTGCCAGCAAACTGGGGAGGACAGGTTATAGCAATCAGCCCCAGCATTTT. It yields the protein CASKLGRTGYSNQPQHF.

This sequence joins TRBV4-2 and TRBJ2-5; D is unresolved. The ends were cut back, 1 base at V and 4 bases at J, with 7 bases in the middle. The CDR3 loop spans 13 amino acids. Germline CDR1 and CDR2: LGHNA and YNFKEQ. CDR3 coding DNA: TGTGCCAGCAGCCAAGGGGGTTTAGAGACCCAGTACTTC. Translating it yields CASSQGGLETQYF.

Here the CDR3 reads CASSLAAWIGGETQYF. As DNA, the CDR3 is TGCGCCAGCAGCTTGGCCGCCTGGATAGGGGGAGAGACCCAGTACTTC. V usage is TRBV5-1 and J usage is TRBJ2-5; D might be TRBD1 (6 bases). Deletions cut 0 bases from V and 4 bases from J, with 16 bases between. Germline loops: CDR1 SGHRS, CDR2 YFSETQ. The CDR3 spans 16 residues.

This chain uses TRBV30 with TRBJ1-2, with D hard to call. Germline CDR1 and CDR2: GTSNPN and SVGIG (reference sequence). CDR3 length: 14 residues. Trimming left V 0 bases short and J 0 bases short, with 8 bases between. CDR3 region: CAWSVLPTNYGYTF. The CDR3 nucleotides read TGTGCCTGGAGTGTTCTCCCTACTAACTATGGCTACACCTTC.

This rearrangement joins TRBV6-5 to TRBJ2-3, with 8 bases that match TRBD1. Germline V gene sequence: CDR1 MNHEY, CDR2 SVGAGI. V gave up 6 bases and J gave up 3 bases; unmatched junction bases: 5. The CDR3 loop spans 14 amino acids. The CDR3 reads CASRDRAATDTQYF. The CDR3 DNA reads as TGTGCCAGCAGGGACAGGGCAGCGACAGATACGCAGTATTTT.

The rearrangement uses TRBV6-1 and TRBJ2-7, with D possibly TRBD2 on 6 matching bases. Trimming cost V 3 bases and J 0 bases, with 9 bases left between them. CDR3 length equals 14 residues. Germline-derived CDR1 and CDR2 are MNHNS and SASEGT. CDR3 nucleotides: TGTGCCAGCAGTGATGAGGGAGGCTCCTACGAGCAGTACTTC. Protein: CASSDEGGSYEQYF.

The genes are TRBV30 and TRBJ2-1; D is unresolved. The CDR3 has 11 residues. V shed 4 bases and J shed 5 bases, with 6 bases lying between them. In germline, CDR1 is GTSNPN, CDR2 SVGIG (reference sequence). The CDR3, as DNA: TGTGCCTGGACCAGCAACAATGAGCAGTTCTTC. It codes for CAWTSNNEQFF.

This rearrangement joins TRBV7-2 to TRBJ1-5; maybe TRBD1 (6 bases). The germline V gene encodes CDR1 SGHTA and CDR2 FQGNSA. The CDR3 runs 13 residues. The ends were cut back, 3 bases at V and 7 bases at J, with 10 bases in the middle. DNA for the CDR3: TGTGCCAGCAGCTTGAGGGGGGACCAGCCCCAGCATTTT. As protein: CASSLRGDQPQHF.

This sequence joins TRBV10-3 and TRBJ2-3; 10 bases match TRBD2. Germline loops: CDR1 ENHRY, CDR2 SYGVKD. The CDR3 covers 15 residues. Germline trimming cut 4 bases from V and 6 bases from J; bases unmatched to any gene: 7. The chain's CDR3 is CAISAASGRTDTQYF. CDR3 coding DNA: TGTGCCATCAGTGCTGCTAGCGGGAGAACCGATACGCAGTATTTT.

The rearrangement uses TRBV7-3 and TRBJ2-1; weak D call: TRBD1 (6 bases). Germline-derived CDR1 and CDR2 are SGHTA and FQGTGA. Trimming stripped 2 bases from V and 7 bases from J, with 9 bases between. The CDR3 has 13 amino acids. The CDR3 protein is CASSLVRGNEQFF. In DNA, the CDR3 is TGTGCCAGCAGCTTAGTGAGGGGGAATGAGCAGTTCTTC.

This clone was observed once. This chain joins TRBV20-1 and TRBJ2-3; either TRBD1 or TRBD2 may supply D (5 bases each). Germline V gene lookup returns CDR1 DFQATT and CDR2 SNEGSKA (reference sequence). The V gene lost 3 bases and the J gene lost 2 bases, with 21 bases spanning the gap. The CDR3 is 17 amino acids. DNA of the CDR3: TGCAGTGCTAGTAACCCCCTCCTGGGACCCCTCACAGATACGCAGTATTTT. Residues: CSASNPLLGPLTDTQYF.

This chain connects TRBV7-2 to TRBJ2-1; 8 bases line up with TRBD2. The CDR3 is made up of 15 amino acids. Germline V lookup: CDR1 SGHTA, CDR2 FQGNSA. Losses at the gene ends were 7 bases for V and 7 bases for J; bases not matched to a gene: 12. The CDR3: CASILSSGMGNEQFF. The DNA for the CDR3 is TGTGCCAGCATCCTCAGTAGCGGGATGGGGAATGAGCAGTTCTTC. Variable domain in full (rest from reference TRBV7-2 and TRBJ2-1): GAGVSQSPSNKVTEKGKDVELRCDPISGHTALYWYRQSLGQGLEFLIYFQGNSAPDKSGLPSDRFSAERTGGSVSTLTIQRTQQEDSAVYLCASILSSGMGNEQFFGPGTRLTVL.

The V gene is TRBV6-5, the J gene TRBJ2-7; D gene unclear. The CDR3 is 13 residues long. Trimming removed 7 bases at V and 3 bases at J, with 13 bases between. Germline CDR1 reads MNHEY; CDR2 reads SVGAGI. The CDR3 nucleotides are TGTGCCAGCACCAACGGGCCTGTCTACGAGCAGTACTTC. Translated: CASTNGPVYEQYF.

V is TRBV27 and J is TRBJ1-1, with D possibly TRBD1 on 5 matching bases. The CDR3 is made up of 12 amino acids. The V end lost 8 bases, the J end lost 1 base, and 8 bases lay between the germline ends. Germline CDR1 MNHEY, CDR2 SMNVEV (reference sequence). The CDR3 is CASGTANTEAFF. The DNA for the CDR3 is TGTGCCAGCGGGACGGCGAACACTGAAGCTTTCTTT.

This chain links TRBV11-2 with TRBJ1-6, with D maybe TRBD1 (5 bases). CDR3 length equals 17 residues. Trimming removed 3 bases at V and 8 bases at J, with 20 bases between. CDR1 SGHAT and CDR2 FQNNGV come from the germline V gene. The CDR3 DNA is TGTGCCAGCAGCTTTCGGTGGGCGGTCGGGGGGTATTCACCCCTCCACTTT. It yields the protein CASSFRWAVGGYSPLHF.